This T cell receptor (beta chain) was retrieved from a study of CD8+CD57+ T cells in acquired aplastic anemia. Losses at the gene ends were 5 bases for V and 4 bases for J; bases not matched to a gene: 12. The CDR3 is 15 residues long. Germline values: CDR1 DFQATT, CDR2 SNEGSKA (reference sequence). This clonotype was seen repeatedly, ten times or more. Genomic DNA, the template, was used for profiling of the TCR beta VDJ and CDR3. TCRdb used MiXCR to reprocess the reads, holding one entry per CDR3 protein. The sample carries more than 150,000 distinct CDR3 sequences, around 50% recorded once. Patients chosen for sequencing had shown CD8+CD57+ cell expansion by flow cytometry. No patient had been given any therapy when blood was sampled.

The chain uses TRBV20-1 and TRBJ2-5; TRBD2 aligns across 8 bases. What was sequenced was sorted CD4+, CD8+, or CD8+CD57+ T cells (not recorded which) from PBMCs. This sequence originates from a human donor with aplastic anemia. CDR3 bases: TGCAGTGCTCCCCGAGGTTCAGCGGGGGCAGAGACCCAGTACTTC. Its translation is CSAPRGSAGAETQYF.